This T cell receptor beta chain was observed in a study of tissue T cells after allogeneic stem cell transplantation. The method was immunoSEQ multiplex PCR; TCRdb's version includes in-frame clones alone and lacks a portion of them. The sample lists about 2,000 clones; 55% to 65% were seen once. The CDR3 runs to 12 residues. J gave up 3 bases and V 4 bases, and 0 bases lay outside the gene matches. This clone appeared once. This research-autopsy study prospectively enrolled adult allogeneic hematopoietic cell transplant recipients with steroid-refractory graft-versus-host disease. The TCR originated in an older male patient with steroid-refractory graft-versus-host disease after an allogeneic stem cell transplant. Some T cells could come from the graft donor. The sequences come from transverse colon tissue, collected at autopsy. V gene TRBV12-3 or TRBV12-4 combines with J gene TRBJ2-7, with 7 bases fitting TRBD1. The CDR3 DNA sequence: TGTGCCAGCAGTTCAGGGGGCTACGAGCAGTACTTC. Protein: CASSSGGYEQYF.